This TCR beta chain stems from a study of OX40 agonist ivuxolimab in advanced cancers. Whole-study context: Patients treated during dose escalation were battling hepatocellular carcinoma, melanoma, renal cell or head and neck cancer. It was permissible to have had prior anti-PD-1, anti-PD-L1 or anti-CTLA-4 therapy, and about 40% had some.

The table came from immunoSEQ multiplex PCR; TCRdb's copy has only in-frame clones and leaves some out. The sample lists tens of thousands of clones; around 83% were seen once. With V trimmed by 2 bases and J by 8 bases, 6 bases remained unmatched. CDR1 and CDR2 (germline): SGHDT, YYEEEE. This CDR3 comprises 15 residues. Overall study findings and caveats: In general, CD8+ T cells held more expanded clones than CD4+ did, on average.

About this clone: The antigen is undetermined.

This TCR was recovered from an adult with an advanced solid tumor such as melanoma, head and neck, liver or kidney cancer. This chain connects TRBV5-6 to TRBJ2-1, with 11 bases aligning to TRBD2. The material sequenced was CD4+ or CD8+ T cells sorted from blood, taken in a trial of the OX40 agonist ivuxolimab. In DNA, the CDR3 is TGTGCCAGCAGCTTTAGCGGGAGGGCCACGGATGAGCAGTTCTTC. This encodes CASSFSGRATDEQFF. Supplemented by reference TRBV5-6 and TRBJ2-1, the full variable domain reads DAGVTQSPTHLIKTRGQQVTLRCSPKSGHDTVSWYQQALGQGPQFIFQYYEEEERQRGNFPDRFSGHQFPNYSSELNVNALLLGDSALYLCASSFSGRATDEQFFGPGTRLTVL.